This T cell receptor (beta chain) was recorded in a study of cytomegalovirus exposure and HLA in healthy donors. Study at large: Ancestry clustering placed around 80% of several hundred genotyped donors in the Caucasian-associated cluster. Regarding the study as a whole: Per a later analysis, under 20,000 TCR beta sequences showed association with HLA alleles at 0.05 false discovery rate.

The donors (healthy individuals) were bone marrow donors. The CDR3 covers 17 residues. The J segment lost 4 bases and the V segment lost 4 bases, leaving 12 bases of the junction unmatched. From germline, CDR1 is SGHTA and CDR2 FQGNSA. Concerning this clone itself: The antigen remains unidentified.

PCR amplification relied on 60 Vbeta primers (plus 13 Jbeta primers). The assay was immunoSEQ multiplex PCR, and TCRdb's table has in-frame clones only and misses some. The sample lists under 200,000 clones; approximately 81% were seen once. The receptor's source is a woman aged 45-59 years in good health and CMV-seronegative. The chain uses TRBV7-2 and TRBJ1-2; 10 positions agree with TRBD1. The sequencing sample was made of PBMCs. CDR3 coding DNA: TGTGCCAGCAGCTCCAAACCGACAGGGGGCGCGTTCTATGGCTACACCTTC. This sequence encodes CASSSKPTGGAFYGYTF. Full variable domain (outside the CDR3, taken from reference TRBV7-2 and TRBJ1-2): GAGVSQSPSNKVTEKGKDVELRCDPISGHTALYWYRQSLGQGLEFLIYFQGNSAPDKSGLPSDRFSAERTGGSVSTLTIQRTQQEDSAVYLCASSSKPTGGAFYGYTFGSGTRLTVV.